Listed here are 6 T cell receptor beta chains from one sample, sequenced in a study of blood T cell repertoires in COVID-19 (dated by TCRdb to 2018 to 2021). The library was built by means of the immunoSEQ multiplex PCR assay. Here the immuneACCESS table is served through TCRdb, limited to in-frame sequences with V and J called. Missing clones are a known gap in these copies; in checked studies unresolved V genes cover under half, and the rest lacks a known reason. The sample records some 150,000 clones, about 86% of which are singletons. The ten top clones hold 8.6% of the sample. The sequencing sample was made of peripheral blood. All receptors come from a woman in her forties or fifties with active or convalescent COVID-19.

With respect to this clone: The sample contains more than one DNA sequence encoding this CDR3. The J gene is TRBJ2-7, the V gene TRBV3-1 (or the pseudogene TRBV3-2); D is unclear. Germline values: CDR1 LGHDT, CDR2 YNNKEL (reference sequence). The V and J ends lost 4 bases and 0 bases respectively, with 4 bases between them. This CDR3 comprises 12 residues. The DNA for the CDR3 is TGTGCCAGCAGCCGAGTCTCCTACGAGCAGTACTTC. Its protein product is CASSRVSYEQYF.

The chain combines TRBV4-3 with TRBJ1-1; 7 bases map to TRBD1. The junction had 7 bases not matched to a gene; V was cut back by 0 bases and J by 0 bases. The CDR3 is 17 residues long. Germline CDR1 and CDR2: LGHNA and YSLEER. The CDR3 spells CASSQDRQGGLNTEAFF. DNA for the CDR3: TGCGCCAGCAGCCAAGATCGGCAGGGGGGCTTGAACACTGAAGCTTTCTTT.

This clone has more than one count but fewer than ten. The chain links TRBV7-9 to TRBJ1-2, with a weak D call TRBD1 (6 bases). The CDR3 covers 14 residues. Trimming removed 5 bases from V and 4 bases from J, with 14 bases in between. Per germline, CDR1 SEHNR and CDR2 FQNEAQ (reference sequence). CDR3 DNA: TGTGCCAGCAGCGGGGGCGAGGGCAGCTATGGCTACACCTTC. Translation gives CASSGGEGSYGYTF. The full variable domain, rest sourced from reference TRBV7-9 and TRBJ1-2, is DTGVSQNPRHKITKRGQNVTFRCDPISEHNRLYWYRQTLGQGPEFLTYFQNEAQLEKSRLLSDRFSAERPKGSFSTLEIQRTEQGDSAMYLCASSGGEGSYGYTFGSGTRLTVV.

The CDR3 DNA follows: TGTGCCAGCAGTACCTCAGGGGCCCGATACGAGCAGTACTTC. Encoded protein: CASSTSGARYEQYF. The chain carries TRBV27 and TRBJ2-7; a weak D match, TRBD1 (6 bases). Trimming stripped 5 bases from V and 4 bases from J, with 15 bases between. The CDR3 sequence is 14 residues long. Germline lookup yields CDR1 MNHEY and CDR2 SMNVEV (reference sequence).

On this clone: In the same sample, other DNA sequences code for this CDR3. The rearrangement joins TRBV9 to TRBJ2-3; TRBD2 matches at 13 bases. The CDR3 contains 15 residues. V trimming: 3 bases; J trimming: 3 bases; junction bases outside the gene matches: 1. The germline CDR1 and CDR2 sequences are SGDLS and YYNGEE. The CDR3 here is CASSGLAGGTDTQYF. The CDR3 DNA follows: TGTGCCAGCAGCGGACTAGCGGGAGGAACAGATACGCAGTATTTT.

V and J are TRBV7-9 and TRBJ1-1; D may be TRBD1 (5 bases). Germline V CDR1 and CDR2: SEHNR, FQNEAQ (reference sequence). The CDR3 runs to 16 residues. The ends were cut back, 5 bases at V and 4 bases at J, with 20 bases in the middle. The CDR3 nucleotides read TGTGCCAGCAGCCGTTCCCTAAGGGGAGGTCGCACTGAAGCTTTCTTT. Translation gives CASSRSLRGGRTEAFF. Variable domain in full (rest from reference TRBV7-9 and TRBJ1-1): DTGVSQNPRHKITKRGQNVTFRCDPISEHNRLYWYRQTLGQGPEFLTYFQNEAQLEKSRLLSDRFSAERPKGSFSTLEIQRTEQGDSAMYLCASSRSLRGGRTEAFFGQGTRLTVV.